This T cell receptor (beta chain) emerged from a study of T-cell memory formation after mild COVID-19. Study as a whole: Clusters of TCRs were largely donor specific. Broader study findings: The main location of contracting CD4+ clones was CM and EM, and that of contracting CD8+ clones was EMRA. The study found balanced CD4/CD8 in clones contracting day 15 to 85 and a CD4+ lean in later expanders.

There are a few counts of this clonotype. Its antigen is as yet unknown. TCR alpha and TCR beta cDNA libraries carrying sample barcodes and UMIs were produced by 5'RACE using constant-segment primers. TCRdb reprocessed the 5' RACE reads via MiXCR and lists one record per CDR3 protein. Of fewer than 350,000 distinct CDR3 sequences listed, over 7% are singletons. The CDR3 is 15 residues long. The V gene end was trimmed by 0 bases and the J gene end by 6 bases; junction bases not matched to a gene: 4. CDR1 is DFQATT and CDR2 is SNEGSKA in the germline V gene (reference sequence). The receptor was derived from a young man who had mild COVID-19 (a few samples of this study predate the infection). Cell type and time point are not known. The sample comprised PBMCs or a T cell subset sorted from them (not recorded which). The chain combines TRBV20-1 with TRBJ2-5; 13 nucleotides align to TRBD2. The CDR3 region is CSARDWTSGGKTQYF. As DNA, the CDR3 is TGCAGTGCTAGAGATTGGACTAGCGGGGGAAAGACCCAGTACTTC.